The clone carrying this T cell receptor beta chain was picked up one time. The same CDR3 arises from other DNA sequences in this sample as well. The CDR3 is 12 amino acids. Per the germline V gene, CDR1 is SGHNT and CDR2 is YYREEE (reference sequence). The ends were cut back, 0 bases at V and 4 bases at J, with 4 bases in the middle. Ages ranged from about 18 to 89 years, with residence in about 24 US areas. Donors of Cohort 3 who recovered were those that had two negative PCRs, clearance, or symptom resolution. The data are from a study of blood T cell repertoires in COVID-19. Study context: The United States, Italy and Spain supplied acute and convalescent COVID-19 samples.

Original methodology: Reference gene primer amplification in the assay estimated nucleated cell counts. This table comes from immunoSEQ multiplex PCR, and its TCRdb copy is limited to in-frame clones, with some not included. The DNA gave D and trimming, while V, J and clone size come from that table. The sample contains 390,000 or so clones, around 87% of which appear only once. The sample comprised PBMCs or T cells enriched from blood (not recorded which). This clonotype was sampled from a woman aged 45-59 years who had recovered from COVID-19. The chain carries TRBV5-4 and TRBJ1-2; D is unresolved. The CDR3 nucleotides are TGTGCCAGCAGCTTGGACAGCTATGGCTACACCTTC. This sequence encodes CASSLDSYGYTF.